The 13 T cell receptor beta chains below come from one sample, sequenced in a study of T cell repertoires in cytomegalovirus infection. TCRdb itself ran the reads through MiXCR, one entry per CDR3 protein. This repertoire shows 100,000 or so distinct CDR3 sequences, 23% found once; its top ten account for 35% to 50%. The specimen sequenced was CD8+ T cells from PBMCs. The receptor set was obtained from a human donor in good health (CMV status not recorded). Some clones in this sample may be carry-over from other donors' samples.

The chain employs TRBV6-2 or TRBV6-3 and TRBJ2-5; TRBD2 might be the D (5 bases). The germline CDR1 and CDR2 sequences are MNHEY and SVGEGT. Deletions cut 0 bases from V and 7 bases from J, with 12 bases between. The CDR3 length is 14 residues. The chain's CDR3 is CASSYSTGIGTQYF. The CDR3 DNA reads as TGTGCCAGCAGTTACTCGACCGGGATTGGGACCCAGTACTTC.

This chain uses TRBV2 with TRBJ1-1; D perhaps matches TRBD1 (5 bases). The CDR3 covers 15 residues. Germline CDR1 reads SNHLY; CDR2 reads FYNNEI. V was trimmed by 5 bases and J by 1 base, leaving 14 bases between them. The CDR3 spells CASSPGTLRNTEAFF. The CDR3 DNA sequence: TGTGCCAGCAGTCCAGGGACCTTGCGGAACACTGAAGCTTTCTTT.

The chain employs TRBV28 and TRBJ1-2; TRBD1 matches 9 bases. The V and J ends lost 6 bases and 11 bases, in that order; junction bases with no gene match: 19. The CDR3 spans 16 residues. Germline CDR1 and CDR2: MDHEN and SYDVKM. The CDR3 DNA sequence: TGTGCCAGCAGCCCCCCTACCCTGGGACAGGGTCTTAAATACACCTTC. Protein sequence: CASSPPTLGQGLKYTF.

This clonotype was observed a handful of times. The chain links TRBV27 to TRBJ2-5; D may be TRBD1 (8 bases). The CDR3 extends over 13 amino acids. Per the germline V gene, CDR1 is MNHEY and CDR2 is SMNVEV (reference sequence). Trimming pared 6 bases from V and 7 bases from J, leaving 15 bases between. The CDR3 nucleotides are TGTGCCAGCAGCCCACAGGGGGGGGGGACCCAGTACTTC. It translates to CASSPQGGGTQYF.

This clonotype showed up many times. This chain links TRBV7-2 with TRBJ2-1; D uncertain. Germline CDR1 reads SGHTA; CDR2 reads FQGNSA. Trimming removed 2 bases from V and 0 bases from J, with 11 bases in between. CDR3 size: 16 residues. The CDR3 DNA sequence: TGTGCCAGCAGCTTATCTGCTCCTGGCTCCTACAATGAGCAGTTCTTC. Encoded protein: CASSLSAPGSYNEQFF.

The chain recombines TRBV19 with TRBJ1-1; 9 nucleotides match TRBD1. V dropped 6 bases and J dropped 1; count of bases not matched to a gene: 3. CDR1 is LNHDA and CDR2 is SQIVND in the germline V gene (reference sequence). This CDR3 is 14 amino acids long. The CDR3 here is CASSTGQGNTEAFF. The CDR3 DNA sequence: TGTGCCAGTAGCACGGGACAGGGGAACACTGAAGCTTTCTTT. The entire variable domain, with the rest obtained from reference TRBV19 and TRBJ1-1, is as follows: DGGITQSPKYLFRKEGQNVTLSCEQNLNHDAMYWYRQDPGQGLRLIYYSQIVNDFQKGDIAEGYSVSREKKESFPLTVTSAQKNPTAFYLCASSTGQGNTEAFFGQGTRLTVV.

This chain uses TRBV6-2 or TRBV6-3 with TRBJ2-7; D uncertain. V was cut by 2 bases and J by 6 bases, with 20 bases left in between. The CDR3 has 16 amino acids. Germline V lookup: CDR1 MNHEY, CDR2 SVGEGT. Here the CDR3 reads CASSYVRPPFRIEQYF. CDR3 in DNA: TGTGCCAGCAGTTACGTTAGACCTCCTTTTCGGATCGAGCAGTACTTC.

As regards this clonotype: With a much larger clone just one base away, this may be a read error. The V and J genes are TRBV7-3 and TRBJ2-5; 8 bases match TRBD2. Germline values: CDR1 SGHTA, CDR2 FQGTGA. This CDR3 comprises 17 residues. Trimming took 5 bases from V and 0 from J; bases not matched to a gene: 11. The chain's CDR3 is CASSATPKRGYQETQYF. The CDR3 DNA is TGTGCCAGCAGCGCGACGCCTAAGCGGGGGTACCAAGAGACCCAGTACTTC.

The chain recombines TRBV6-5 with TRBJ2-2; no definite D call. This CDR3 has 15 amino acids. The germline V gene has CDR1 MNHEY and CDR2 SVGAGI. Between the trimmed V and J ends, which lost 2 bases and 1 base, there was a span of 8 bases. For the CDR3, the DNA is TGTGCCAGCAGTTACCACAGACAGAACACCGGGGAGCTGTTTTTT. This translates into CASSYHRQNTGELFF.

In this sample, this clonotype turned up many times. CDR3 region: CASSLTLNTEAFF. CDR3 sequence (DNA): TGTGCCAGCAGCTTAACCTTGAACACTGAAGCTTTCTTT. This rearrangement joins TRBV7-8 to TRBJ1-1, with no clear D. Germline CDR1 and CDR2: SGHVS and FQNEAQ. The CDR3 extends over 13 amino acids. The V end lost 2 bases, the J end lost 0 bases, and 4 bases lay between the germline ends. Full variable domain (remainder filled in from reference TRBV7-8 and TRBJ1-1): GAGVSQSPRYKVAKRGQDVALRCDPISGHVSLFWYQQALGQGPEFLTYFQNEAQLDKSGLPSDRFFAERPEGSVSTLKIQRTQQEDSAVYLCASSLTLNTEAFFGQGTRLTVV.

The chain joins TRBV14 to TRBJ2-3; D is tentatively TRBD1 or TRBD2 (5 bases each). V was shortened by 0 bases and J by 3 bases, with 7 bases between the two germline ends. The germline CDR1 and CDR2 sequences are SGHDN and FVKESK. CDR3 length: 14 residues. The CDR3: CASSQDGGTDTQYF. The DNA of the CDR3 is TGTGCCAGCAGCCAAGATGGGGGTACAGATACGCAGTATTTT.

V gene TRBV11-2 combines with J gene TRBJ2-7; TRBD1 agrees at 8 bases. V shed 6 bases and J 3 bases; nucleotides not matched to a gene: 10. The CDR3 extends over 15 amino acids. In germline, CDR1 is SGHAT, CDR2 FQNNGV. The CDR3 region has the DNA TGTGCCAGCAGTTTGACCGGACAGGGATTCTACGAGCAGTACTTC. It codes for CASSLTGQGFYEQYF.

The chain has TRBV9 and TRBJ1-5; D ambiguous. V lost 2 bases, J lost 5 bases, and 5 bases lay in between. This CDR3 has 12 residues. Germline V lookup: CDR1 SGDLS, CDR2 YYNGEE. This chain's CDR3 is CASSVEDQPQHF. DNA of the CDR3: TGTGCCAGCAGCGTGGAGGATCAGCCCCAGCATTTT.